These 26 T cell receptor beta chains were sequenced from one sample in a study of post-analysis software for immune sequencing data. These receptors' antigens are unknown. The study, taken as a whole, reports: Four or five TRBV segments occurring more often in patients than controls included TRBV5-6, TRBV5-1 and TRBV20-1.

Unique-molecular-identifier-tagged TCR beta cDNA libraries were used. TCRdb re-analysed the PCR reads in MiXCR, keeping a single row per CDR3 protein. The data contain approximately 660,000 distinct CDR3 sequences, approximately 60% of them singletons. Source material: blood. The receptors were gathered from a girl aged 2 to 9 with multiple sclerosis.

The J gene is TRBJ1-2, the V gene TRBV6-5; D uncertain. This CDR3 is 16 amino acids long. The germline CDR1 and CDR2 sequences are MNHEY and SVGAGI. V gave up 0 bases and J gave up 0 bases, with 11 bases separating them. The CDR3 region is CASSYSIGITNYGYTF. The CDR3, as DNA: TGTGCCAGCAGTTACTCGATTGGAATAACTAACTATGGCTACACCTTC.

This clonotype was counted ten times or more. V gene TRBV27 combines with J gene TRBJ2-5, with D uncertain. Deletions cut 6 bases from V and 2 bases from J, with 10 bases between. The CDR3 extends over 13 amino acids. CDR1 MNHEY and CDR2 SMNVEV come from the germline V gene (reference sequence). The CDR3 DNA reads TGTGCCAGCAGCTTCGGCAGACAAGAGACCCAGTACTTC. Amino acid sequence: CASSFGRQETQYF.

The chain has TRBV7-2 and TRBJ1-1; possibly TRBD1 for D (5 bases). The CDR3 is made up of 13 amino acids. Germline V gene data show CDR1 as SGHTA and CDR2 as FQGNSA. V was clipped by 3 bases and J by 8 bases, with 13 bases between them. This CDR3 is CASSFFGAMEAFF. DNA of the CDR3: TGTGCCAGCAGCTTTTTTGGGGCAATGGAAGCTTTCTTT.

V gene TRBV6-5 combines with J gene TRBJ1-1; 8 nucleotides line up with TRBD1. This CDR3 region has 16 residues. The junction had 12 bases not matched to a gene; V was cut back by 2 bases and J by 7 bases. Germline V lookup: CDR1 MNHEY, CDR2 SVGAGI. The CDR3 DNA reads as TGTGCCAGCAGTTACCTGGCAGGGGGCGTGCGGGGTGAAGCTTTCTTT. It specifies CASSYLAGGVRGEAFF.

This clonotype was recorded once. The J gene is TRBJ1-1, the V gene TRBV10-3, with 7 positions matching TRBD1. CDR3 size: 13 residues. V lost 6 bases and J lost 5; bases outside the gene matches: 6. The germline V gene encodes CDR1 ENHRY and CDR2 SYGVKD. CDR3 bases: TGTGCCATCAGGTCCAGGGGGGGAACTGAAGCTTTCTTT. Protein sequence: CAIRSRGGTEAFF.

This clonotype was recorded a few times. The genes are TRBV29-1 and TRBJ1-4, with 7 bases identical to TRBD1. The V gene end was trimmed by 4 bases and the J gene end by 8 bases; junction bases not matched to a gene: 4. The CDR3 loop spans 12 amino acids. CDR1 is SQVTM, CDR2 ANQGSEA, per germline. CDR3 sequence: CSVGQGGEKLFF. The CDR3 bases are TGCAGCGTTGGACAGGGCGGGGAAAAACTGTTTTTT. Filled out from reference TRBV29-1 and TRBJ1-4, the complete variable domain reads SAVISQKPSRDICQRGTSLTIQCQVDSQVTMMFWYRQQPGQSLTLIATANQGSEATYESGFVIDKFPISRPNLTFSTLTVSNMSPEDSSIYLCSVGQGGEKLFFGSGTQLSVL.

This clonotype occurred a few times. The genes are TRBV7-2 and TRBJ2-7; D unresolved. The CDR3 consists of 14 residues. CDR1 is SGHTA and CDR2 is FQGNSA in the germline V gene. Trimming shortened V by 3 bases and J by 0 bases, and 9 bases separated the two germline ends. This CDR3 is CASSLDPASYEQYF. CDR3 nucleotide sequence: TGTGCCAGCAGCTTGGACCCGGCCTCCTACGAGCAGTACTTC. The full variable domain, its missing parts supplied by reference TRBV7-2 and TRBJ2-7, is GAGVSQSPSNKVTEKGKDVELRCDPISGHTALYWYRQSLGQGLEFLIYFQGNSAPDKSGLPSDRFSAERTGGSVSTLTIQRTQQEDSAVYLCASSLDPASYEQYFGPGTRLTVT.

The rearrangement links TRBV12-3 or TRBV12-4 to TRBJ1-1, with D perhaps matching TRBD1 (5 bases). The CDR3 loop spans 15 amino acids. V was pared by 1 base and J by 0 bases, with 9 bases between. CDR3 bases: TGTGCCAGCAGTTTAGGGGGCACCATGAACACTGAAGCTTTCTTT. Its translation is CASSLGGTMNTEAFF.

The rearrangement links TRBV6-6 to TRBJ2-3; D remains ambiguous. The CDR3 has 14 amino acids. Germline CDR1 MNHNY, CDR2 SVGAGI (reference sequence). With 8 bases removed from V and 2 bases from J, the gap between germline ends came to 14 bases. The CDR3, as DNA: TGTGCCAGCGGCCCTAGGCACCCCACAGATACGCAGTATTTT. Translated: CASGPRHPTDTQYF.

This clonotype was seen a few times. This rearrangement joins TRBV7-8 to TRBJ2-6, with D perhaps TRBD1 or TRBD2 (5 bases each). Germline loops: CDR1 SGHVS, CDR2 FQNEAQ. Trimming removed 5 bases from V and 4 bases from J, with 12 bases in between. This CDR3 has 15 residues. The CDR3 sequence: CASSPSGTGANVLTF. CDR3 bases: TGTGCCAGCAGCCCATCAGGGACCGGGGCCAACGTCCTGACTTTC.

With respect to this clonotype: The junction departs from the called germline gene at one end, perhaps through a read error. The chain employs TRBV11-2 and TRBJ2-7, with D perhaps TRBD2 (6 bases). Germline CDR1 reads SGHAT; CDR2 reads FQNNGV. CDR3 size: 14 residues. This chain's CDR3 is CASSSEGISYEQYF. CDR3 coding DNA: TGCGCCAGCAGCTCGGAGGGGATCTCCTACGAGCAGTACTTC.

In its sample, this clonotype was seen a few times. V and J are TRBV6-5 and TRBJ1-2; D remains unclear. The CDR3 is made up of 15 amino acids. CDR1 is MNHEY, CDR2 SVGAGI, per germline. Between the trimmed V and J ends, which lost 4 bases and 0 bases, there was a span of 12 bases. CDR3 protein: CASSSPYPANYGYTF. DNA for the CDR3: TGTGCCAGCAGTTCCCCCTACCCTGCTAACTATGGCTACACCTTC.

This clonotype occurred once. The chain has TRBV6-2 or TRBV6-3 and TRBJ2-1; D remains unclear. The CDR3 loop spans 13 amino acids. Germline V gene lookup returns CDR1 MNHEY and CDR2 SVGEGT. The V end lost 6 bases, the J end lost 6 bases, and 12 bases lay between the germline ends. The CDR3 DNA sequence: TGTGCCAGCAGCCCGGCTCGATCCAATGAGCAGTTCTTC. Translated, it gives CASSPARSNEQFF.

The V and J genes are TRBV20-1 and TRBJ2-5; TRBD2 agrees at 14 bases. The DNA end favors TRBJ2-7, so the J call may be wrong. CDR3 length: 17 amino acids. Looked up from germline, CDR1 is DFQATT and CDR2 is SNEGSKA (reference sequence). CDR3 residues: CSAQTSGRAHVTDEQYF. CDR3 sequence (DNA): TGCAGTGCTCAGACTAGCGGGAGGGCTCATGTCACGGACGAGCAGTACTTC.

The rearrangement joins TRBV12-3 or TRBV12-4 to TRBJ2-1, with unresolved D. The CDR3 spans 12 residues. Trimming took 6 bases from V and 4 from J, leaving 7 bases between them. The CDR3, as DNA: TGTGCCAGCAGCTGGATGTACAATGAGCAGTTCTTC. Its translation: CASSWMYNEQFF.

The V and J genes are TRBV27 and TRBJ2-4, with a tentative D call TRBD2 (5 bases). The J call could be wrong; TRBJ2-7 is a better fit for the DNA end. The CDR3 extends over 14 amino acids. Germline-derived CDR1 and CDR2 are MNHEY and SMNVEV (reference sequence). CDR3 loop: CASRILAGLGEQYF. The CDR3 coding sequence is TGTGCCAGCAGGATCCTAGCTGGGCTGGGCGAGCAGTACTTC.

The rearrangement joins TRBV19 to TRBJ2-3; 9 nucleotides match TRBD2. From germline, CDR1 is LNHDA and CDR2 SQIVND (reference sequence). This CDR3 has 15 amino acids. The V segment lost 11 bases and the J segment 6 bases; nucleotides outside the gene matches: 15. The CDR3 protein is CAVLAGGSVGDTQYF. The CDR3 nucleotides read TGTGCCGTTTTGGCGGGAGGGTCGGTAGGTGATACGCAGTATTTT.

In this sample, this clonotype turned up a few times. J is TRBJ1-2 and V is TRBV20-1; D is unclear. Germline-derived CDR1 and CDR2 are DFQATT and SNEGSKA (reference sequence). The CDR3 sequence is 14 residues long. Trimming took off 4 bases at V and 3 bases at J, with 15 bases between the two ends. In DNA, the CDR3 is TGCAGTGCTACAGCCGGAGGCCATGACTATGGCTACACCTTC. Translation gives CSATAGGHDYGYTF.

V usage is TRBV5-5 and J usage is TRBJ1-2; D is unclear. Germline values: CDR1 SGHKS, CDR2 YYEKEE (reference sequence). With 5 bases removed from V and 1 base from J, the gap between germline ends came to 12 bases. The CDR3 consists of 14 residues. The CDR3 DNA sequence: TGTGCCAGCAGATTGCTGACTGATAACTATGGCTACACCTTC. Its translation is CASRLLTDNYGYTF.

The CDR3 DNA reads as TGCAGCGTGCGGACAGGGCCCTATGGCTACACCTTC. Protein: CSVRTGPYGYTF. The chain recombines TRBV29-1 with TRBJ1-2, with 8 bases fitting TRBD1. The CDR3 length is 12 residues. Germline V gene data show CDR1 as SQVTM and CDR2 as ANQGSEA. The V and J ends lost 6 bases and 4 bases, in that order; junction bases with no gene match: 4. Supplemented by reference TRBV29-1 and TRBJ1-2, the full variable domain reads SAVISQKPSRDICQRGTSLTIQCQVDSQVTMMFWYRQQPGQSLTLIATANQGSEATYESGFVIDKFPISRPNLTFSTLTVSNMSPEDSSIYLCSVRTGPYGYTFGSGTRLTVV.

The V gene is TRBV10-2, the J gene TRBJ2-3; D is uncertain. The CDR3 covers 15 residues. V lost 8 bases and J 1 base, leaving 16 bases between the germline ends. Germline V gives CDR1 WSHSY, CDR2 SAAADI. CDR3 coding DNA: TGCGCCAGCGGGTTCGGTCCCTTGGGCACAGATACGCAGTATTTT. This encodes CASGFGPLGTDTQYF.

This clonotype appeared once. The chain employs TRBV7-9 and TRBJ2-5, with a possible D match to TRBD1 (6 bases). CDR3 length: 17 amino acids. CDR1 is SEHNR, CDR2 FQNEAQ, per germline (reference sequence). Between the trimmed V and J ends, which lost 4 bases and 4 bases, there was a span of 22 bases. The DNA for the CDR3 is TGTGCCAGCAGCTCAGCCTCGGGACGACAGGTGGGAGAGACCCAGTACTTC. Encoded protein: CASSSASGRQVGETQYF.

The chain carries TRBV29-1 and TRBJ2-7; D is unresolved. The germline V gene has CDR1 SQVTM and CDR2 ANQGSEA. The CDR3 has 13 amino acids. V was pared by 6 bases and J by 0 bases, with 12 bases between. CDR3 residues: CSVVLHSSYEQYF. The CDR3 region has the DNA TGCAGCGTAGTACTACACAGCTCCTACGAGCAGTACTTC.

This CDR3 reads CASSPSQGGNEQYF. The CDR3 bases are TGTGCCAGCTCACCGAGCCAGGGAGGGAACGAGCAGTACTTC. V gene TRBV18 combines with J gene TRBJ2-7; 7 bases fit TRBD2. Germline-derived CDR1 and CDR2 are KGHSH and LQKENI. The CDR3 is 14 residues long. With V trimmed by 3 bases and J by 5 bases, 7 bases remained unmatched.

This clonotype was picked up a small number of times. The chain uses TRBV5-1 and TRBJ1-6, with D perhaps TRBD1 (6 bases). Trimming removed 0 bases from V and 6 bases from J, with 13 bases in between. Germline-derived CDR1 and CDR2 are SGHRS and YFSETQ. The CDR3 totals 16 residues. CDR3 protein: CASSLAGGRFNSPLHF. For the CDR3, the DNA is TGCGCCAGCAGCTTGGCGGGGGGCCGGTTTAATTCACCCCTCCACTTT.

V usage is TRBV11-2 and J usage is TRBJ1-4; the D gene is possibly TRBD1 (5 bases). The germline V and J ends were trimmed by 4 bases and 1 base, with 13 bases remaining between them. This CDR3 has 16 residues. Germline CDR1 is SGHAT and CDR2 is FQNNGV. The CDR3 protein is CASSSLRDGTNEKLFF. The CDR3 coding sequence is TGTGCCAGCAGCTCCCTCAGGGACGGAACTAATGAAAAACTGTTTTTT.